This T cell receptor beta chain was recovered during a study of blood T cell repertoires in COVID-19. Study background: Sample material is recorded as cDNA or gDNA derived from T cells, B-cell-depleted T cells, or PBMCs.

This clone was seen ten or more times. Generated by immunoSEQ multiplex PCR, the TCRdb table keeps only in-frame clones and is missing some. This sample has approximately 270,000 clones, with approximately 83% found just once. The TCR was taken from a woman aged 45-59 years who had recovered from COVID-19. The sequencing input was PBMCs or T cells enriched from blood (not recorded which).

The DNA of the CDR3 is TGTGCCAGCAGTTTATCCAGGGCCGTAGGTGAAAAACTGTTTTTT. Protein: CASSLSRAVGEKLFF. The chain uses TRBV27 and TRBJ1-4, with a tentative D call TRBD1 (5 bases). Trimming stripped 0 bases from V and 7 bases from J, with 12 bases between. The CDR3 loop spans 15 amino acids. From germline, CDR1 is MNHEY and CDR2 SMNVEV (reference sequence).